This TCR beta chain was found in a study of blood T cell repertoires in COVID-19. Study background: Acute and convalescent COVID-19 samples came from the United States, Italy and Spain. From T cells, B-cell-depleted T cells, or PBMCs came the material, which was cDNA or gDNA.

In the authors' methods: Amplification from reference gene primers served as the basis for estimated nucleated cell counts. Repertoires were generated with immunoSEQ multiplex PCR, while TCRdb's copy carries only in-frame clones and drops some. The V and J calls and clone size come from that table; D and trimming were worked out from the DNA. The profile shows some 100,000 clones, around 85% of them singletons. This clone was seen only a few times. The CDR3 is 17 residues long. The germline V and J ends were trimmed by 0 bases and 3 bases, with 16 bases remaining between them. From germline, CDR1 is SGHRS and CDR2 YFSETQ.

The chain employs TRBV5-1 and TRBJ1-3; a weak D match, TRBD1 (6 bases). The clonotype was recovered from a man aged 45-60 years with acute or convalescent COVID-19. The specimen was peripheral blood. The CDR3 DNA follows: TGCGCCAGCAGCTTGGAACCGGGACAACTCTTTGGAAACACCATATATTTT. It is translated as CASSLEPGQLFGNTIYF.